The clone carrying this TCR beta chain has ten or more counts. These data originate in a study of T cells in Graves' hyperthyroidism and ophthalmopathy. Amplified TCR beta CDR3 regions came from RNA transcripts. The HTBI primer set drove a first-round RT-PCR of the TCR CDR3. TCRdb called the multiplex PCR reads again in MiXCR, with one record for every CDR3 protein. Of around 240,000 distinct CDR3 sequences listed, more than 14% were seen once; the top ten hold about 14%. The CDR3 extends over 15 amino acids. Trimming took off 5 bases at V and 9 bases at J, with 23 bases between the two ends. Germline lookup yields CDR1 SGHAT and CDR2 FQNNGV. The authors took PBMCs from roughly 10 ml fresh peripheral blood.

Source material: blood. The chain has TRBV11-2 and TRBJ2-7, with D tentatively TRBD1 (5 bases). The receptor was derived from a woman aged 40 to 55 with Graves' hyperthyroidism that later progressed to Graves' ophthalmopathy. Here the CDR3 DNA reads TGTGCCAGCAGCCGTAGAGAGACAGTGCCTACGATGCAGTACTTC. This encodes CASSRRETVPTMQYF.